These 21 T cell receptor beta chains were sequenced from one sample in a study of shared clonotypes between healthy human individuals. TCRdb keeps only in-frame clones here, not all; method: immunoSEQ multiplex PCR. This sample carries some 2.3 million clones, over 85% of them seen once, and the ten largest clones take about 0.39%. The sample comprised naive CD4+ T cells from PBMCs. Subset meaning: CD45RA+ positively selected. All receptors come from a young man in good health. Some clones in this sample may be carry-over from other donors' samples.

This clone was recorded only once. This chain uses TRBV19 with TRBJ1-2; a weak D match, TRBD1 (6 bases). V was clipped by 3 bases and J by 4 bases, with 18 bases between them. The germline V gene has CDR1 LNHDA and CDR2 SQIVND (reference sequence). The CDR3 is made up of 16 amino acids. This CDR3 is CASSIPGRGDVYGYTF. CDR3 sequence (DNA): TGTGCCAGTAGTATCCCGGGCAGGGGCGATGTCTATGGCTACACCTTC.

The chain combines TRBV28 with TRBJ1-4; D is unclear. Germline CDR1 reads MDHEN; CDR2 reads SYDVKM. The CDR3 runs 14 residues. Trimming removed 3 bases at V and 7 bases at J, with 12 bases between. The CDR3 region has the DNA TGTGCCAGCAGTTTGAGCAGGAGGCGTGAAAAACTGTTTTTT. Amino acids: CASSLSRRREKLFF.

This clone was seen a handful of times. The rearrangement joins TRBV20-1 to TRBJ1-5, with unresolved D. CDR1 is DFQATT and CDR2 is SNEGSKA in the germline V gene (reference sequence). CDR3 length: 9 amino acids. CDR3 nucleotide sequence: TGCAATCCATTTCAGCCCCAGCATTTT. Its translation is CNPFQPQHF.

The chain has TRBV27 and TRBJ2-7; D is perhaps TRBD1 (6 bases). The CDR3 runs to 15 residues. Germline V gene sequence: CDR1 MNHEY, CDR2 SMNVEV (reference sequence). The V end was cut by 4 bases, the J end by 12 bases, with 25 bases between. The CDR3 protein is CASSSPLRGIRRLYF. The CDR3 DNA reads as TGTGCCAGCAGTTCGCCCCTCAGGGGTATTAGGCGGTTGTACTTC.

The chain links TRBV10-3 to TRBJ2-7, with unresolved D. The CDR3 has 16 residues. Germline V gene sequence: CDR1 ENHRY, CDR2 SYGVKD. V was cut by 0 bases and J by 4 bases, with 16 bases left in between. The CDR3 DNA sequence: TGTGCCATCAGTGAGTCGATACTACTTACTGGGTACGAGCAGTACTTC. The encoded protein is CAISESILLTGYEQYF.

This chain links TRBV27 with TRBJ2-7; tentatively, D is TRBD1 or TRBD2 (5 bases each). The ends were cut back, 5 bases at V and 0 bases at J, with 32 bases in the middle. CDR3 length: 21 amino acids. The germline gives CDR1 MNHEY, CDR2 SMNVEV (reference sequence). For the CDR3, the DNA is TGTGCCAGCAGTCCACGGCCAGGGAGTCGTTCTTCGCCCGAGAGCTCCTACGAGCAGTACTTC. It is translated as CASSPRPGSRSSPESSYEQYF.

The chain recombines TRBV5-1 with TRBJ1-4, with a possible D match to TRBD1 (5 bases). The V gene lost 4 bases and the J gene lost 3 bases, with 13 bases spanning the gap. CDR1 and CDR2 from the germline V gene are SGHRS and YFSETQ. The CDR3 is 15 residues long. The CDR3, as DNA: TGCGCCAGCAGCAGGGGTGGGGCGGCTAATGAAAAACTGTTTTTT. This encodes CASSRGGAANEKLFF.

This chain uses TRBV7-8 with TRBJ2-1, with D tentatively TRBD1 or TRBD2 (7 bases each). Trimming removed 2 bases from V and 13 bases from J, with 18 bases in between. This CDR3 has 14 residues. From germline, CDR1 is SGHVS and CDR2 FQNEAQ. The CDR3 nucleotides are TGTGCCAGCAGCTTAAGGGGGGGGACAGCGGAACAGTTCTTC. It is translated as CASSLRGGTAEQFF.

This sequence joins TRBV9 and TRBJ1-2; perhaps TRBD1 as D (5 bases). Germline CDR1 SGDLS, CDR2 YYNGEE. CDR3 length: 14 amino acids. V lost 3 bases to trimming and J lost 0 bases, with 9 bases between them. CDR3 loop: CASSAGRANYGYTF. Written as DNA, the CDR3 is TGTGCCAGCAGCGCGGGACGGGCTAACTATGGCTACACCTTC.

This clone was observed once. The chain carries TRBV6-1 and TRBJ1-5; 10 bases agree with TRBD1. Germline CDR1 MNHNS, CDR2 SASEGT. Trimming removed 5 bases from V and 4 bases from J; junction bases left unmatched: 5. This CDR3 region has 15 residues. CDR3 amino acids: CASSPGQGMNQPQHF. CDR3 DNA sequence: TGTGCCAGCAGTCCGGGACAGGGGATGAATCAGCCCCAGCATTTT.

The rearrangement joins TRBV27 to TRBJ2-1; 8 bases are a match to TRBD2. The CDR3 runs to 14 residues. Germline CDR1 and CDR2: MNHEY and SMNVEV (reference sequence). Trimming cost V 6 bases and J 6 bases; bases outside gene matches: 7. The CDR3 nucleotides read TGTGCCAGCAGACGTAGCGGGGCCCCCAATGAGCAGTTCTTC. It specifies CASRRSGAPNEQFF.

The rearrangement uses TRBV28 and TRBJ2-7; a possible D gene is TRBD2 (5 bases). The CDR3 is made up of 16 amino acids. With 8 bases removed from V and 1 base from J, the gap between germline ends came to 21 bases. Germline-derived CDR1 and CDR2 are MDHEN and SYDVKM. CDR3 sequence: CASQPAGIPFSYEQYF. CDR3 nucleotides: TGTGCCAGCCAGCCTGCCGGGATCCCTTTTTCCTACGAGCAGTACTTC.

V and J are TRBV7-3 and TRBJ2-1, with 11 bases identical to TRBD1. This CDR3 has 15 amino acids. Germline V gene sequence: CDR1 SGHTA, CDR2 FQGTGA. With 0 bases clipped from V and 10 bases from J, the junction kept 5 bases outside the gene matches. The CDR3 sequence: CASSLTRDRGGEQFF. Here the CDR3 DNA reads TGTGCCAGCAGCTTAACCCGGGACAGGGGGGGCGAGCAGTTCTTC. The variable domain in full, with the rest retrieved from reference TRBV7-3 and TRBJ2-1, is GAGVSQTPSNKVTEKGKYVELRCDPISGHTALYWYRQSLGQGPEFLIYFQGTGAADDSGLPNDRFFAVRPEGSVSTLKIQRTERGDSAVYLCASSLTRDRGGEQFFGPGTRLTVL.

The chain couples TRBV5-1 to TRBJ2-7, with TRBD1 as a possible D gene (6 bases). Germline CDR1 is SGHRS and CDR2 is YFSETQ. With 6 bases removed from V and 2 bases from J, the gap between germline ends came to 15 bases. The CDR3 runs to 14 residues. The CDR3 spells CASTRGDGTYEQYF. Written as DNA, the CDR3 is TGCGCCAGCACCAGGGGAGACGGAACCTACGAGCAGTACTTC.

DNA of the CDR3: TGCGCCAGCAGCCAACCCCTCACAGATACGCAGTATTTT. Translation: CASSQPLTDTQYF. V is TRBV4-1 and J is TRBJ2-3, with D unclear. The germline V and J ends were trimmed by 2 bases and 2 bases, with 5 bases remaining between them. The CDR3 runs to 13 residues. Germline assignment: CDR1 MGHRA and CDR2 YSYEKL.

V and J are TRBV4-2 and TRBJ2-1, with TRBD2 identical over 14 bases. The ends lost 6 bases at V and 9 bases at J; junction bases unmatched: 7. The CDR3 runs to 15 residues. The germline CDR1 and CDR2 sequences are LGHNA and YNFKEQ. The DNA for the CDR3 is TGTGCCAGCAGTCGGACTAGCGGGAGGATGGCTGAGCAGTTCTTC. Amino acid sequence: CASSRTSGRMAEQFF.

The rearrangement uses TRBV6-1 and TRBJ2-3, with 12 bases fitting TRBD2. V dropped 6 bases and J dropped 3; count of bases not matched to a gene: 4. CDR1 and CDR2 (germline): MNHNS, SASEGT. There are 15 residues in the CDR3. The CDR3 DNA reads TGTGCCAGCAGAGTGACTAGCGGGAGTACAGATACGCAGTATTTT. It encodes CASRVTSGSTDTQYF.

This clone has a single count. Within the sample, other DNA sequences also encode this same CDR3. This chain links TRBV2 with TRBJ1-2; TRBD1 aligns across 8 bases. The germline gives CDR1 SNHLY, CDR2 FYNNEI. The CDR3 is 13 residues long. Trimming took 5 bases from V and 4 from J; bases not matched to a gene: 3. The CDR3 loop reads CASSLTGGYGYTF. In DNA, the CDR3 is TGTGCCAGCAGTCTTACAGGGGGCTATGGCTACACCTTC.

This clone appeared a single time. This rearrangement joins TRBV27 to TRBJ1-2; D gene unclear. The V gene's germline CDR1 is MNHEY and CDR2 SMNVEV (reference sequence). This CDR3 contains 14 residues. V dropped 8 bases and J dropped 4 bases, with 17 bases sitting between them. CDR3 loop: CASRRSTVPYGYTF. Written as DNA, the CDR3 is TGTGCCAGCCGACGGAGTACAGTCCCCTATGGCTACACCTTC.

This sequence joins TRBV19 and TRBJ2-1; perhaps TRBD2 as D (5 bases). The germline V and J ends were trimmed by 4 bases and 2 bases, with 9 bases remaining between them. Germline CDR1 reads LNHDA; CDR2 reads SQIVND (reference sequence). The CDR3 totals 14 residues. In DNA form, the CDR3 reads TGTGCCAGTAGTACTGTGGGAGCCTACAATGAGCAGTTCTTC. This sequence encodes CASSTVGAYNEQFF.

As regards this clone: Other DNA sequences of this sample code for an identical CDR3. The chain combines TRBV29-1 with TRBJ2-7; TRBD1 aligns across 9 bases. The CDR3 length is 13 residues. Trimming at V came to 6 bases and at J to 3 bases, leaving 6 bases not matched to a gene. Germline V CDR1 and CDR2: SQVTM, ANQGSEA. The CDR3 spells CSVGGTGRYEQYF. DNA for the CDR3: TGCAGCGTGGGGGGGACAGGGCGCTACGAGCAGTACTTC.